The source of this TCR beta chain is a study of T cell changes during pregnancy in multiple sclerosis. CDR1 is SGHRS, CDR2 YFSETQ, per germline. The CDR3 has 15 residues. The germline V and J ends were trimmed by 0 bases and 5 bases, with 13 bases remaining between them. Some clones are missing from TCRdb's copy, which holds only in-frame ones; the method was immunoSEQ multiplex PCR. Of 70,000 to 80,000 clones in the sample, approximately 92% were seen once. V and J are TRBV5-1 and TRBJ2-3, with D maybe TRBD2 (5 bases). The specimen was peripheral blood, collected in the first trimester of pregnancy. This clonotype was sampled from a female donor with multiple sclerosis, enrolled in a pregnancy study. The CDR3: CASSLGVGGRDTQYF. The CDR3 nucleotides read TGCGCCAGCAGCTTGGGTGTCGGAGGTAGAGATACGCAGTATTTT. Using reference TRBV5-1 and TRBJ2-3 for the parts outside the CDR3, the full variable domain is KAGVTQTPRYLIKTRGQQVTLSCSPISGHRSVSWYQQTPGQGLQFLFEYFSETQRNKGNFPGRFSGRQFSNSRSEMNVSTLELGDSALYLCASSLGVGGRDTQYFGPGTRLTVL.